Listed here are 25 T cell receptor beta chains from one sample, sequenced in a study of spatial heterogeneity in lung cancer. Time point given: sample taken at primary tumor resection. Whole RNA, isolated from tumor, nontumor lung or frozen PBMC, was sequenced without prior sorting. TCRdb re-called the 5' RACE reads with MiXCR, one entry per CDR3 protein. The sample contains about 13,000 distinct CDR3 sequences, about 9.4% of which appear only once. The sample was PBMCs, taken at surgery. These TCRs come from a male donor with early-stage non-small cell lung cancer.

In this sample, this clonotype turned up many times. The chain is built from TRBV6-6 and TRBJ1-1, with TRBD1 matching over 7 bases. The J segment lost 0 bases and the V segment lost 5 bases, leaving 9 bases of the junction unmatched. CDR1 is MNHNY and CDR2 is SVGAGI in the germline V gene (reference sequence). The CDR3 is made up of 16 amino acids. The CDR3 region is CASSTSGGFVNTEAFF. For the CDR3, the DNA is TGTGCCAGCAGTACCTCAGGGGGGTTTGTGAACACTGAAGCTTTCTTT.

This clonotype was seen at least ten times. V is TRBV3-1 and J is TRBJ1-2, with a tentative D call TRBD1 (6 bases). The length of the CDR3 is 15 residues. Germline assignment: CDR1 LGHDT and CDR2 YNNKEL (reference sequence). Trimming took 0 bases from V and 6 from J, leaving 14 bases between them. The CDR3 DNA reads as TGTGCCAGCAGCCAAGAAGCGGGACAAGGTCATGGCTACACCTTC. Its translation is CASSQEAGQGHGYTF. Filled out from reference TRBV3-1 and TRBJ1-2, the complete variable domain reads DTAVSQTPKYLVTQMGNDKSIKCEQNLGHDTMYWYKQDSKKFLKIMFSYNNKELIINETVPNRFSPKSPDKAHLNLHINSLELGDSAVYFCASSQEAGQGHGYTFGSGTRLTVV.

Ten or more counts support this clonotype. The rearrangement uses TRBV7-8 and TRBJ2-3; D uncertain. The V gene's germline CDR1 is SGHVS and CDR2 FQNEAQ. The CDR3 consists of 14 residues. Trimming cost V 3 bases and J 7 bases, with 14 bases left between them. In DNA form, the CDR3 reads TGTGCCAGCAGCTTGGGATCCTCCGGGTATACGCAGTATTTT. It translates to CASSLGSSGYTQYF. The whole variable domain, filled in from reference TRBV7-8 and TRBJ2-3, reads GAGVSQSPRYKVAKRGQDVALRCDPISGHVSLFWYQQALGQGPEFLTYFQNEAQLDKSGLPSDRFFAERPEGSVSTLKIQRTQQEDSAVYLCASSLGSSGYTQYFGPGTRLTVL.

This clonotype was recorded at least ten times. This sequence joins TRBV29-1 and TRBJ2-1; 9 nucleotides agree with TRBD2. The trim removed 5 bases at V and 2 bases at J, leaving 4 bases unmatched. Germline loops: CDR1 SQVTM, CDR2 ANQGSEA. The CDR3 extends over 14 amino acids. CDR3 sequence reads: CSVKLAGPYNEQFF. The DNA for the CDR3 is TGCAGCGTTAAACTAGCGGGTCCCTACAATGAGCAGTTCTTC.

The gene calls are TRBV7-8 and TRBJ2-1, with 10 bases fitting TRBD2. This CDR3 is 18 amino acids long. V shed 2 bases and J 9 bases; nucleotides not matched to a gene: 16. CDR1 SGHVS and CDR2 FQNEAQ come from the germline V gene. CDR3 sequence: CASSLYRISGRWTGEQFF. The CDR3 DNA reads TGTGCCAGCAGCTTATATCGGATTAGCGGGAGGTGGACGGGTGAGCAGTTCTTC.

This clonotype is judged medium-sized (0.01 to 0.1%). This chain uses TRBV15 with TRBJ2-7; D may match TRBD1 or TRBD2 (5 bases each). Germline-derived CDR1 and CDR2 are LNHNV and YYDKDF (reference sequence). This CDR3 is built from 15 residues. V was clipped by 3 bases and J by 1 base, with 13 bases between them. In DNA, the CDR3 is TGTGCCACCAGCAGTGGGACGGGAAGGTCCTACGAGCAGTACTTC. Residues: CATSSGTGRSYEQYF.

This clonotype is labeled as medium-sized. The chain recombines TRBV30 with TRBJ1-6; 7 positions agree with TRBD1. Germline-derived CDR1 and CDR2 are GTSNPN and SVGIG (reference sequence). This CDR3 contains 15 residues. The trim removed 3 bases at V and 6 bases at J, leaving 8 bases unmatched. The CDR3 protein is CAWSPRQGRNSPLHF. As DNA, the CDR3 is TGTGCCTGGAGCCCGCGACAGGGCCGTAATTCACCCCTCCACTTT.

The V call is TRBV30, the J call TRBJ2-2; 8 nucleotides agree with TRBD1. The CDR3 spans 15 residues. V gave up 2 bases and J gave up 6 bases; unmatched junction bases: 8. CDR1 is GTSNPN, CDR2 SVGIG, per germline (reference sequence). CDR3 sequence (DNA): TGTGCCTGGAGTCAGCCGGGACAGGACGCCGGGGAGCTGTTTTTT. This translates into CAWSQPGQDAGELFF.

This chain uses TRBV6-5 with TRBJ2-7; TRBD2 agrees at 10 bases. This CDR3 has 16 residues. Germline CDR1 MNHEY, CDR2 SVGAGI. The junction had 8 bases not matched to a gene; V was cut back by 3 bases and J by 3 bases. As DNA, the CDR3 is TGTGCCAGCAGTTATCTGCCTAGCGGGAGTCACTACGAGCAGTACTTC. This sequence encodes CASSYLPSGSHYEQYF.

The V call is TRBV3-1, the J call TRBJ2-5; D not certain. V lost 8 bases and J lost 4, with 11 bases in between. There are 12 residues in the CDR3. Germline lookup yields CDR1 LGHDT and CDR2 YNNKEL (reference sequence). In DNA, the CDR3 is TGTGCCAGCGCAAGGGCGCGAGAGACCCAGTACTTC. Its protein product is CASARARETQYF.

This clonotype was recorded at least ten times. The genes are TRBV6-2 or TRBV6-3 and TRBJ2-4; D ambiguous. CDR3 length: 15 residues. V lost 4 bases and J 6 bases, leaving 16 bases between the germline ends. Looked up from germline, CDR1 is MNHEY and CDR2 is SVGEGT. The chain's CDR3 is CASSSPVRPGNIQYF. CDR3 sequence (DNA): TGTGCCAGCAGTTCGCCCGTGAGGCCTGGAAACATTCAGTACTTC.

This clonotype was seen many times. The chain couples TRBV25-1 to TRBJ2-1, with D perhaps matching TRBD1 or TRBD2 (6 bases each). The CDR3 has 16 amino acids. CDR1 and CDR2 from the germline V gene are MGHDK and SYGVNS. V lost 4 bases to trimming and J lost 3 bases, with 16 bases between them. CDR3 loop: CASSAKGGGNYNEQFF. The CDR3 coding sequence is TGTGCCAGCAGTGCTAAGGGGGGCGGGAACTACAATGAGCAGTTCTTC.

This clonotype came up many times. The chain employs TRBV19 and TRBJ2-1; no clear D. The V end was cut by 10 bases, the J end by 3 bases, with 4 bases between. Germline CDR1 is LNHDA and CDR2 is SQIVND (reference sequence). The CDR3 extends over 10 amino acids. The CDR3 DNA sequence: TGTGCCACCGGCTACAATGAGCAGTTCTTC. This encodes CATGYNEQFF.

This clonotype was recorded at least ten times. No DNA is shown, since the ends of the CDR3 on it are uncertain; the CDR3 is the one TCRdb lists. The CDR3 sequence is CASSTSTGNTEAFF. The chain joins TRBV6-5 to TRBJ1-1; the table's D call, TRBD1, was not checked against the DNA. Germline CDR1 is MNHEY and CDR2 is SVGAGI. The CDR3 sequence runs 14 residues, both termini included.

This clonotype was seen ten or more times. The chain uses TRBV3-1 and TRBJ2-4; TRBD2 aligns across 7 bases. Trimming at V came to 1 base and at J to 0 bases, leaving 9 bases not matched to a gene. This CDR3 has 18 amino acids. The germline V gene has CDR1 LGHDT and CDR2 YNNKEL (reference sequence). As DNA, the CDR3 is TGTGCCAGCAGCCAAGCATCCTTTCTAGCGGTAGCCAAAAACATTCAGTACTTC. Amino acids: CASSQASFLAVAKNIQYF. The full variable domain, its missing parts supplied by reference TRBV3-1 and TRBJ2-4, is DTAVSQTPKYLVTQMGNDKSIKCEQNLGHDTMYWYKQDSKKFLKIMFSYNNKELIINETVPNRFSPKSPDKAHLNLHINSLELGDSAVYFCASSQASFLAVAKNIQYFGAGTRLSVL.

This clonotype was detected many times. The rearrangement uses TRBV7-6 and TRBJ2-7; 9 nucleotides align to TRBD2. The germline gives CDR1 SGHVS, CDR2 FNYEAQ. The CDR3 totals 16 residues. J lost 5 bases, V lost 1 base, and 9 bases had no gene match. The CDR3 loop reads CASSLGLAGGPHEQYF. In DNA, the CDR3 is TGTGCCAGCAGCTTAGGTCTGGCGGGAGGGCCTCACGAGCAGTACTTC.

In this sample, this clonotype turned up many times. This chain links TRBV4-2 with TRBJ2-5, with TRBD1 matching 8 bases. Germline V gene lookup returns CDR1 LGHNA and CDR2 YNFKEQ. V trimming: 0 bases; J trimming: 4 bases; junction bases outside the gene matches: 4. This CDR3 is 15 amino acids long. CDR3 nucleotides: TGTGCCAGCAGCCAAGATTTCAGGGGGCGAGAGACCCAGTACTTC. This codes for CASSQDFRGRETQYF.

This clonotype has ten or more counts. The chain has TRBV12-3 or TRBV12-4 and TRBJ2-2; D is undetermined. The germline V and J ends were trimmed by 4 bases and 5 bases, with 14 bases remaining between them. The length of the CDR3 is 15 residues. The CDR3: CASSSRAHLTGELFF. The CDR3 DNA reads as TGTGCCAGCAGTTCCCGGGCCCACCTAACCGGGGAGCTGTTTTTT.

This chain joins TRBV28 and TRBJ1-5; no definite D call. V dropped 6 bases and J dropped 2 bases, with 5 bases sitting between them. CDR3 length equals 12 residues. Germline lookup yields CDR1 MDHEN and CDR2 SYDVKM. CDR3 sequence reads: CASSPGNQPQHF. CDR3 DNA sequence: TGTGCCAGCAGCCCAGGCAATCAGCCCCAGCATTTT.

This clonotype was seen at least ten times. The CDR3 loop reads CSARDRDNQPQHF. CDR3 nucleotides: TGCAGCGCACGCGACAGGGATAATCAGCCCCAGCATTTT. This rearrangement joins TRBV29-1 to TRBJ1-5; 7 nucleotides match TRBD1. Trimming took 7 bases from V and 4 from J; bases not matched to a gene: 7. The CDR3 totals 13 residues. CDR1 is SQVTM, CDR2 ANQGSEA, per germline.

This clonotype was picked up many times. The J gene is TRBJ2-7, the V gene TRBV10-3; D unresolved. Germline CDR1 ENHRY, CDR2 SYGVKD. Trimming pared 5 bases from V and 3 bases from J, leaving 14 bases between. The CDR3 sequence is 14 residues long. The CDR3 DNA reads TGTGCCATCAGTCGACCCGAGGACGTCTACGAGCAGTACTTC. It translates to CAISRPEDVYEQYF.

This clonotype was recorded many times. The CDR3 DNA reads as TGTGCCAGCAGCTTAGTGTCCCTGAGGGAGCAGTACTTC. Protein sequence: CASSLVSLREQYF. The chain recombines TRBV7-8 with TRBJ2-7; D call uncertain. There are 13 residues in the CDR3. With 1 base removed from V and 7 bases from J, the gap between germline ends came to 11 bases. The germline V gene has CDR1 SGHVS and CDR2 FQNEAQ.

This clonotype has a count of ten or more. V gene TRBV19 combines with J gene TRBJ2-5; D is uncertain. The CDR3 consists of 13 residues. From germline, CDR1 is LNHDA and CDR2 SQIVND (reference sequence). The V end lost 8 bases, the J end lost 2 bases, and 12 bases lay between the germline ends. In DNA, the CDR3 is TGTGCCAGTTCCAGCTTGCTACAAGAGACCCAGTACTTC. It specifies CASSSLLQETQYF.

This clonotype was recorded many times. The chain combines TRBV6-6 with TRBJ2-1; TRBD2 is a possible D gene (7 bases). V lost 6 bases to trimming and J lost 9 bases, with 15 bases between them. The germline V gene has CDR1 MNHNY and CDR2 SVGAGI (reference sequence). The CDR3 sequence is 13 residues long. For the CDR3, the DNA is TGTGCCAGCAGCCCCGGGGGGCGAGGTGAGCAGTTCTTC. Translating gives CASSPGGRGEQFF.

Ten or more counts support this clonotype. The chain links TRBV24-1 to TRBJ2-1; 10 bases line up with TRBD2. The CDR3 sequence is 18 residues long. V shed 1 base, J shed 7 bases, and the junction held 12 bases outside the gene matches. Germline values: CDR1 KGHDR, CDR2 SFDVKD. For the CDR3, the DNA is TGTGCCACCAGTGATTTCTCCTCTAGCGGGAGAGCGGGGAATGAGCAGTTCTTC. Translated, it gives CATSDFSSSGRAGNEQFF.